This paragraph reports one TCR beta chain. This record belongs to a study of somatic mutations in cytotoxic T cells in rheumatoid arthritis. Across the whole study: Patient blood was drawn as 30 ml EDTA; the draw came right after diagnosis and before any treatment.

Positive magnetic bead selection, which isolated the CD4+ and CD8+ cells, was followed by a flow cytometry check of purity. Authors' analysis steps: When patient CD8+ clones larger than 1% were compared with published virus-specific TCRB sequences, few matched. Measured with immunoSEQ multiplex PCR; TCRdb has only the in-frame clones, and not every one. That table gives V, J and clone size, and the DNA gave D and trimming. The profile shows approximately 10,000 clones, almost 85% of them singletons. This clonotype originated in a woman aged 60-70 years with rheumatoid arthritis. The sample consisted of CD8+ T cells sorted from blood.

The CDR3 DNA reads as TGTGCCAGCAGTGAGGGGGGGCGAGGGACCGGGGAGCTGTTTTTT. It translates to CASSEGGRGTGELFF. The V gene is TRBV2, the J gene TRBJ2-2; perhaps TRBD2 as D (7 bases). Trimming took 3 bases from V and 5 from J, leaving 13 bases between them. Germline CDR1 reads SNHLY; CDR2 reads FYNNEI. The CDR3 totals 15 residues.